The 7 T cell receptor beta chains presented below share a single source sample, sequenced in a study of T cells after yellow fever vaccination. TCRdb itself ran the 5' RACE reads through MiXCR, one entry per CDR3 protein. The sample contains roughly 500,000 distinct CDR3 sequences, about 19% of which appear only once. The sequenced sample was PBMCs, obtained 15 days after the yellow fever booster vaccination. These receptor sequences come from a young man who received the YFV17D yellow fever vaccine.

The rearrangement joins TRBV29-1 to TRBJ1-1, with TRBD1 matching 9 bases. The CDR3 sequence is 14 residues long. Germline CDR1 is SQVTM and CDR2 is ANQGSEA. V was pared by 3 bases and J by 5 bases, with 7 bases of the junction left unmatched. CDR3 loop: CSVDFGTGKTEAFF. CDR3 nucleotide sequence: TGCAGCGTTGACTTCGGGACAGGGAAGACTGAAGCTTTCTTT.

This clonotype was recorded a few times. The gene calls are TRBV5-4 and TRBJ2-5; D is uncertain. V shed 3 bases and J shed 2 bases, with 14 bases lying between them. The CDR3 runs to 15 residues. The V gene's germline CDR1 is SGHNT and CDR2 YYREEE (reference sequence). CDR3 region: CASSSVESLQETQYF. In nucleotides, the CDR3 is TGTGCCAGCAGCTCCGTAGAGAGCCTACAAGAGACCCAGTACTTC.

This clonotype has more than one count but fewer than ten. Germline is not matched at one junction end, which may reflect a read error. The rearrangement links TRBV12-3 or TRBV12-4 to TRBJ2-2; a weak D match, TRBD2 (6 bases). There are 13 residues in the CDR3. The CDR3 loop reads CASSVAVAGELFF. Here the CDR3 DNA reads TGTGCCAGCAGTGTAGCGGTAGCCGGGGAGCTGTTTTTT.

This chain connects TRBV5-1 to TRBJ2-2, with D hard to call. The V end lost 2 bases, the J end lost 8 bases, and 4 bases lay between the germline ends. The CDR3 length is 11 residues. Per the germline V gene, CDR1 is SGHRS and CDR2 is YFSETQ. The CDR3 nucleotides read TGCGCCAGCAGCTTCCAAGGGGAGCTGTTTTTT. Translation: CASSFQGELFF.

The chain uses TRBV5-5 and TRBJ1-5; a weak D match, TRBD1 (5 bases). The CDR3 covers 16 residues. From germline, CDR1 is SGHKS and CDR2 YYEKEE (reference sequence). V was shortened by 4 bases and J by 4 bases, with 18 bases between the two germline ends. CDR3 bases: TGTGCCAGCAGCCCAGCGGGCGGGGGTAGGAATCAGCCCCAGCATTTT. Its protein product is CASSPAGGGRNQPQHF.

This clonotype was counted between two and nine times. The chain's CDR3 is CASSYSTGLEGETQYF. As DNA, the CDR3 is TGTGCCAGCAGTTACTCGACCGGGCTCGAGGGAGAGACCCAGTACTTC. The chain combines TRBV6-5 with TRBJ2-5; weak D call: TRBD2 (5 bases). CDR3 length: 16 residues. Trimming took off 0 bases at V and 4 bases at J, with 15 bases between the two ends. The germline CDR1 and CDR2 sequences are MNHEY and SVGAGI.

The chain combines TRBV7-7 with TRBJ2-3; no definite D call. V was clipped by 2 bases and J by 2 bases, with 11 bases between them. The CDR3 loop spans 15 amino acids. Germline CDR1 is SSHAT and CDR2 is FNYEAQ (reference sequence). CDR3 DNA sequence: TGTGCCAGCAGCTTATTGGCGGATCCCACAGATACGCAGTATTTT. Translation: CASSLLADPTDTQYF.